The clone carrying this T cell receptor (beta chain) was observed a handful of times. This entry comes from a study of blood T cell repertoires in COVID-19. Original data processing: Amplification with reference gene primers provided the estimates of nucleated cell counts. The repertoire was sequenced with immunoSEQ multiplex PCR; TCRdb's copy has only in-frame clones and lacks some. V, J and clone size are taken as reported in that table, and D and trimming were inferred from the DNA itself. The table includes hundreds of thousands of clones, about 89% detected once. Seattle participants joined during active infection and were tracked over time. Trimming took off 5 bases at V and 8 bases at J, with 10 bases between the two ends. CDR3 length equals 13 residues. Germline CDR1 KGHSH, CDR2 LQKENI.

Sample: peripheral blood. This chain connects TRBV18 to TRBJ1-6; the D is unclear. This TCR was recovered from a woman aged 45-65 years with COVID-19, enrolled during active disease. CDR3 residues: CASSGEVDSPLHF. CDR3 nucleotides: TGTGCCAGCTCAGGAGAGGTGGATTCACCCCTCCACTTT.